Following are 27 T cell receptor beta chains from one sample sequenced in a study of T-cell reconstitution after alpha-beta-depleted transplantation in children. The authors prepared the TCRbeta library with unique molecular identifiers. TCRdb re-called the PCR reads through MiXCR, storing one row per CDR3 protein. The sample has 200,000 to 250,000 distinct CDR3 sequences; 8.2% are singletons. The starting material was PBMCs, mostly from graft donor cells, obtained 180 days after TCRalphabeta/CD19-depleted stem cell transplant. The receptors were sampled from a male patient aged 10 to 17 who had a stem cell transplant for acute lymphoblastic leukemia, so the T cells may come from the graft donor.

This clonotype appeared many times. The rearrangement links TRBV5-1 to TRBJ2-5, with 7 bases that match TRBD2. Looked up from germline, CDR1 is SGHRS and CDR2 is YFSETQ. CDR3 size: 14 residues. Unmatched junction bases numbered 3, after V lost 0 bases and J lost 4 bases. CDR3 sequence: CASSLGLAGETQYF. DNA for the CDR3: TGCGCCAGCAGCTTGGGACTAGCCGGAGAGACCCAGTACTTC. Based on the CDR3 plus reference TRBV5-1 and TRBJ2-5, the full variable domain is KAGVTQTPRYLIKTRGQQVTLSCSPISGHRSVSWYQQTPGQGLQFLFEYFSETQRNKGNFPGRFSGRQFSNSRSEMNVSTLELGDSALYLCASSLGLAGETQYFGPGTRLLVL.

The chain employs TRBV3-1 and TRBJ1-5; D may be TRBD1 (5 bases). Per the germline V gene, CDR1 is LGHDT and CDR2 is YNNKEL (reference sequence). The CDR3 extends over 15 amino acids. V was trimmed by 8 bases and J by 4 bases, leaving 18 bases between them. CDR3 in DNA: TGTGCCAGCTGCCGAACCCGGGACGGAAATCAGCCCCAGCATTTT. Translation gives CASCRTRDGNQPQHF.

The sample holds a few counts of this clonotype. A much bigger clone sits one base away, suggesting this may be a read error. This chain connects TRBV12-3 or TRBV12-4 to TRBJ2-3; D possibly matches TRBD1 or TRBD2 (5 bases each). CDR3 length equals 18 residues. CDR3 region: CAISLPPRKGRGTDTQYF. The CDR3 DNA sequence: TGTGCCATCAGTCTCCCCCCTCGGAAGGGACGGGGCACAGATACGCAGTATTTT.

This clonotype was seen ten or more times. The chain carries TRBV6-1 and TRBJ2-1; D tentatively fits TRBD1 or TRBD2 (5 bases each). V lost 8 bases and J lost 5, with 16 bases in between. The CDR3 is made up of 14 amino acids. Germline loops: CDR1 MNHNS, CDR2 SASEGT. CDR3 loop: CASLTGPIDNEQFF. The CDR3 DNA sequence: TGTGCCAGCCTAACGGGACCGATCGACAATGAGCAGTTCTTC.

This clonotype was found many times. The V call is TRBV9, the J call TRBJ2-1, with 10 bases aligning to TRBD2. The V gene's germline CDR1 is SGDLS and CDR2 YYNGEE. The CDR3 has 17 residues. V trimming: 0 bases; J trimming: 3 bases; junction bases outside the gene matches: 6. The CDR3 spells CASSVGVAGGLYNEQFF. The CDR3 coding sequence is TGTGCCAGCAGCGTAGGAGTAGCGGGGGGACTCTACAATGAGCAGTTCTTC. The whole variable domain, filled in from reference TRBV9 and TRBJ2-1, reads DSGVTQTPKHLITATGQRVTLRCSPRSGDLSVYWYQQSLDQGLQFLIQYYNGEERAKGNILERFSAQQFPDLHSELNLSSLELGDSALYFCASSVGVAGGLYNEQFFGPGTRLTVL.

This clonotype was counted many times. This chain links TRBV7-2 with TRBJ2-5, with TRBD2 as a possible D gene (7 bases). The CDR3 contains 14 residues. Trimming took off 7 bases at V and 3 bases at J, with 15 bases between the two ends. In germline, CDR1 is SGHTA, CDR2 FQGNSA. The CDR3 nucleotides read TGTGCCAGCAACCGAGGGGGGGTAGAAGAGACCCAGTACTTC. Protein sequence: CASNRGGVEETQYF.

This clonotype was seen ten or more times. The chain links TRBV9 to TRBJ1-6, with D hard to call. The V gene lost 0 bases and the J gene lost 4 bases, with 14 bases spanning the gap. The CDR3 totals 17 residues. Germline V gene sequence: CDR1 SGDLS, CDR2 YYNGEE. For the CDR3, the DNA is TGTGCCAGCAGCGTAGACGGGATCGGCGGGTATAATTCACCCCTCCACTTT. It yields the protein CASSVDGIGGYNSPLHF. The full variable domain, in which reference TRBV9 and TRBJ1-6 provide the parts outside the CDR3, is DSGVTQTPKHLITATGQRVTLRCSPRSGDLSVYWYQQSLDQGLQFLIQYYNGEERAKGNILERFSAQQFPDLHSELNLSSLELGDSALYFCASSVDGIGGYNSPLHFGNGTRLTVT.

Turning to this clonotype: A read error may explain this, as a much larger clone is one base away. The rearrangement links TRBV2 to TRBJ2-3; 7 bases line up with TRBD2. The CDR3 is 16 amino acids. Germline V CDR1 and CDR2: SNHLY, FYNNEI. Losses at the gene ends were 7 bases for V and 2 bases for J; bases not matched to a gene: 12. The DNA for the CDR3 is TGTGCCAGCATGCACCCGGGACTACCAACCACAGATACGCAGTATTTT. Protein product: CASMHPGLPTTDTQYF.

This clonotype has just a few counts. The genes are TRBV7-6 and TRBJ2-3; 13 nucleotides match TRBD2. Germline trimming cut 2 bases from V and 1 base from J; bases unmatched to any gene: 9. CDR1 and CDR2 from the germline V gene are SGHVS and FNYEAQ. The CDR3 spans 19 residues. This chain's CDR3 is CASSLLTSGGAPGTDTQYF. CDR3 in DNA: TGTGCCAGCAGCTTACTTACTAGCGGGGGGGCTCCTGGCACAGATACGCAGTATTTT.

This clonotype was observed a handful of times. V usage is TRBV19 and J usage is TRBJ2-7; 11 nucleotides agree with TRBD2. Trimming cost V 5 bases and J 6 bases; bases outside gene matches: 6. The CDR3 consists of 14 residues. The germline V gene encodes CDR1 LNHDA and CDR2 SQIVND (reference sequence). In DNA form, the CDR3 reads TGTGCCAGTAGTCGTAGCGGGGGGGCCGTCGAGCAGTACTTC. It encodes CASSRSGGAVEQYF.

This clonotype was observed many times. The chain employs TRBV7-3 and TRBJ1-4; 7 nucleotides match TRBD1. Germline V gene sequence: CDR1 SGHTA, CDR2 FQGTGA. V shed 4 bases, J shed 7 bases, and the junction held 6 bases outside the gene matches. CDR3 length: 14 amino acids. CDR3 sequence: CASSYLGQPEKLFF. In nucleotides, the CDR3 is TGTGCCAGCAGCTACCTGGGACAGCCTGAAAAACTGTTTTTT.

This clonotype has at least ten counts. This chain uses TRBV29-1 with TRBJ2-2; possibly TRBD2 for D (6 bases). Trimming cost V 7 bases and J 3 bases, with 9 bases left between them. The CDR3 loop spans 12 amino acids. Germline assignment: CDR1 SQVTM and CDR2 ANQGSEA. DNA of the CDR3: TGCAGCGCCCGGGGGTACACCGGGGAGCTGTTTTTT. Translating gives CSARGYTGELFF.

At least ten counts were recorded for this clonotype. The chain recombines TRBV9 with TRBJ2-2; D is unclear. Looked up from germline, CDR1 is SGDLS and CDR2 is YYNGEE. The CDR3 length is 15 residues. V was cut by 5 bases and J by 3 bases, with 14 bases left in between. The CDR3 loop reads CASSQKPLDTGELFF. The CDR3 DNA reads TGTGCCAGCAGTCAGAAGCCTTTGGACACCGGGGAGCTGTTTTTT.

The table lists this clonotype with many counts. V gene TRBV7-6 combines with J gene TRBJ2-1; D could derive from TRBD1 or TRBD2 (6 bases each). The CDR3 covers 18 residues. The V end lost 5 bases, the J end lost 5 bases, and 25 bases lay between the germline ends. Germline-derived CDR1 and CDR2 are SGHVS and FNYEAQ. CDR3 coding DNA: TGTGCCAGCAGCCATGGGGGGCCCAGCCGAGTACCCAACAATGAGCAGTTCTTC. It is translated as CASSHGGPSRVPNNEQFF.

The sample holds many counts of this clonotype. This chain connects TRBV6-5 to TRBJ1-2; the D gene is possibly TRBD1 (5 bases). V lost 2 bases, J lost 3 bases, and 10 bases lay in between. Germline CDR1 is MNHEY and CDR2 is SVGAGI. CDR3 length: 14 amino acids. CDR3 DNA: TGTGCCAGCAGTTACGTATTAGGGGACTATGGCTACACCTTC. It specifies CASSYVLGDYGYTF.

This clonotype was recorded at least ten times. The J gene is TRBJ2-1, the V gene TRBV28; 8 bases line up with TRBD2. This CDR3 region has 16 residues. Losses at the gene ends were 5 bases for V and 3 bases for J; bases not matched to a gene: 9. Germline values: CDR1 MDHEN, CDR2 SYDVKM. The CDR3 is CASSLTSAGIYNEQFF. CDR3 sequence (DNA): TGTGCCAGCAGTCTGACTAGCGCAGGGATCTACAATGAGCAGTTCTTC.

This clonotype was picked up many times. The chain combines TRBV7-2 with TRBJ2-7, with D perhaps TRBD1 (6 bases). The V end lost 3 bases, the J end lost 3 bases, and 15 bases lay between the germline ends. The CDR3 runs to 15 residues. Germline V gene data show CDR1 as SGHTA and CDR2 as FQGNSA. CDR3 residues: CASSLADRRVYEQYF. The CDR3 DNA reads TGTGCCAGCAGCTTGGCAGACAGGCGGGTCTACGAGCAGTACTTC.

This clonotype was counted many times. J is TRBJ2-4 and V is TRBV19; a weak D match, TRBD1 (6 bases). CDR1 and CDR2 (germline): LNHDA, SQIVND (reference sequence). This CDR3 spans 14 amino acids. V lost 1 base, J lost 10 bases, and 14 bases lay in between. This chain's CDR3 is CASSIVAGQGIQYF. CDR3 DNA sequence: TGTGCCAGTAGTATAGTCGCAGGGCAGGGGATTCAGTACTTC.

At least ten counts were recorded for this clonotype. V usage is TRBV12-3 or TRBV12-4 and J usage is TRBJ1-1; D not certain. The CDR3 runs to 16 residues. The germline V and J ends were trimmed by 4 bases and 1 base, with 16 bases remaining between them. CDR3 loop: CASSYLGGRKNTEAFF. As DNA, the CDR3 is TGTGCCAGCAGTTATCTCGGAGGGCGGAAGAACACTGAAGCTTTCTTT.

This clonotype was seen repeatedly, ten times or more. The chain couples TRBV3-1 to TRBJ2-7; D is unclear. Germline V lookup: CDR1 LGHDT, CDR2 YNNKEL (reference sequence). There are 15 residues in the CDR3. The V gene lost 1 base and the J gene lost 0 bases, with 10 bases spanning the gap. CDR3 in amino acids: CASSQGGILSYEQYF. The CDR3 region has the DNA TGTGCCAGCAGCCAAGGAGGAATACTCTCCTACGAGCAGTACTTC.

This clonotype has a count of ten or more. The genes are TRBV27 and TRBJ2-7; D may be TRBD2 (6 bases). Germline CDR1 reads MNHEY; CDR2 reads SMNVEV (reference sequence). The CDR3 totals 12 residues. V lost 8 bases, J lost 6 bases, and 14 bases lay in between. CDR3 coding DNA: TGTGCCAGCCGGGGGAGGAGGAGCGAGCAGTACTTC. It is translated as CASRGRRSEQYF.

This clonotype was seen many times. J is TRBJ2-5 and V is TRBV5-1, with 11 bases that match TRBD2. V was clipped by 6 bases and J by 5 bases; unmatched bases: 12. The CDR3 runs to 16 residues. Germline V CDR1 and CDR2: SGHRS, YFSETQ. The CDR3 nucleotides read TGCGCCAGCAAATTCCCAAGGGGACTAGCGGAGGAGACCCAGTACTTC. Its protein is CASKFPRGLAEETQYF.

This clonotype was counted ten times or more. The chain joins TRBV4-1 to TRBJ1-2; D is undetermined. With 8 bases removed from V and 8 bases from J, the gap between germline ends came to 15 bases. The CDR3 length is 12 residues. Germline V gene lookup returns CDR1 MGHRA and CDR2 YSYEKL. CDR3 coding DNA: TGCGCCAGCGAGGGAGTGTTCGGCGGCTACACCTTC. Translated, it gives CASEGVFGGYTF.

This clonotype was picked up many times. The chain employs TRBV27 and TRBJ1-3, with D unresolved. CDR3 length: 16 amino acids. Trimming left V 1 base short and J 5 bases short, with 15 bases between. CDR1 is MNHEY and CDR2 is SMNVEV in the germline V gene (reference sequence). The CDR3 loop reads CASSLYRILRRNTIYF. For the CDR3, the DNA is TGTGCCAGCAGTTTATATAGGATCCTTAGACGAAACACCATATATTTT.

In regard to this clonotype: A much larger clone differs from this one at a single base, so this may be a read error. The chain recombines TRBV11-2 with TRBJ1-4; D remains ambiguous. The CDR3 length is 15 residues. The ends were cut back, 3 bases at V and 4 bases at J, with 12 bases in the middle. The germline gives CDR1 SGHAT, CDR2 FQNNGV. The CDR3 region is CASSLAGHLNEKLFF. In DNA form, the CDR3 reads TGTGCCAGCAGCTTGGCCGGTCACCTTAATGAAAAACTGTTTTTT.

This clonotype appeared a few times. The chain employs TRBV2 and TRBJ2-7; maybe TRBD1 (5 bases). Looked up from germline, CDR1 is SNHLY and CDR2 is FYNNEI. The CDR3 is made up of 11 amino acids. V was clipped by 8 bases and J by 6 bases, with 11 bases between them. The CDR3 coding sequence is TGTGCCAGCGTGACAGCTGTCGAGCAGTACTTC. Residues: CASVTAVEQYF.

Ten or more counts support this clonotype. The chain has TRBV18 and TRBJ1-6; the match to TRBD1 covers 10 bases. Per germline, CDR1 KGHSH and CDR2 LQKENI. Losses at the gene ends were 3 bases for V and 7 bases for J; bases not matched to a gene: 3. The CDR3 loop spans 15 amino acids. CDR3 bases: TGTGCCAGCTCACCGGGGACAGGGGAAAATTCACCCCTCCACTTT. Protein sequence: CASSPGTGENSPLHF.